This TCR beta chain was recorded in a study of blood T cell repertoires in COVID-19. Overall study context: The origin of the acute and convalescent COVID-19 samples was the United States, Italy and Spain.

Original data processing: The authors estimated nucleated cell counts from reference gene primer amplification. Clones were sequenced by immunoSEQ multiplex PCR, and TCRdb holds only the in-frame ones, with some missing. That table gives V, J and clone size, and the DNA gave D and trimming. The sample consists of more than 200,000 clones, about four fifths of them appearing once. There are 14 residues in the CDR3. Germline values: CDR1 SQVTM, CDR2 ANQGSEA. V lost 4 bases and J lost 6, with 16 bases in between. The sequenced sample was peripheral blood. The sequence was collected from a woman aged 80 or over with acute or convalescent COVID-19. The V call is TRBV29-1, the J call TRBJ1-5; D is undetermined. This chain's CDR3 is CSVAAGNSGQPQHF. CDR3 sequence (DNA): TGCAGCGTTGCCGCGGGGAACAGCGGTCAGCCCCAGCATTTT.